One and the same sample provided the 14 T cell receptor beta chains below, sequenced in a study of cytomegalovirus exposure and HLA in healthy donors. This PCR relied on a set of 60 Vbeta primers and 13 Jbeta primers. TCRdb's table, derived via immunoSEQ multiplex PCR, lists solely in-frame clones and lacks some. Here the sample spans under 200,000 clones, approximately 78% being singletons. Sequenced sample: PBMCs. All receptors come from a girl aged 2-15 years in good health and CMV-seropositive.

The V call is TRBV5-6, the J call TRBJ2-3; D is unresolved. Germline V gene lookup returns CDR1 SGHDT and CDR2 YYEEEE. CDR3 length: 12 residues. Trimming took 2 bases from V and 4 from J, leaving 5 bases between them. Here the CDR3 reads CASSFGADTQYF. CDR3 DNA: TGTGCCAGCAGCTTCGGTGCAGATACGCAGTATTTT.

This clone was seen only once. V and J are TRBV28 and TRBJ1-5, with 12 bases matching TRBD1. There are 16 residues in the CDR3. V dropped 6 bases and J dropped 5; count of bases not matched to a gene: 8. In germline, CDR1 is MDHEN, CDR2 SYDVKM. CDR3 DNA: TGTGCCAGCAGGGTGAGGGGACAGGGGGCATATCAGCCCCAGCATTTT. Residues: CASRVRGQGAYQPQHF. Using reference TRBV28 and TRBJ1-5 for the parts outside the CDR3, the full variable domain is DVKVTQSSRYLVKRTGEKVFLECVQDMDHENMFWYRQDPGLGLRLIYFSYDVKMKEKGDIPEGYSVSREKKERFSLILESASTNQTSMYLCASRVRGQGAYQPQHFGDGTRLSIL.

The CDR3 reads CAIKGTEGEAFF. In nucleotides, the CDR3 is TGTGCCATCAAGGGGACGGAGGGTGAAGCTTTCTTT. The chain employs TRBV10-3 and TRBJ1-1; perhaps TRBD1 as D (5 bases). The CDR3 extends over 12 amino acids. The V and J ends lost 7 bases and 7 bases respectively, with 13 bases between them. Germline lookup yields CDR1 ENHRY and CDR2 SYGVKD.

V is TRBV5-5 and J is TRBJ2-1, with TRBD2 matching 9 bases. CDR1 SGHKS and CDR2 YYEKEE come from the germline V gene (reference sequence). This CDR3 spans 18 amino acids. The ends lost 2 bases at V and 6 bases at J; junction bases unmatched: 15. This CDR3 reads CASSFLLIAGALVNEQFF. DNA of the CDR3: TGTGCCAGCAGCTTCCTTTTGATAGCGGGAGCCTTGGTCAATGAGCAGTTCTTC.

This clone was recorded a few times. The rearrangement links TRBV10-3 to TRBJ2-1; 14 bases are shared with TRBD2. CDR1 ENHRY and CDR2 SYGVKD come from the germline V gene. This CDR3 comprises 17 residues. J was trimmed by 6 bases and V by 10 bases; bases with no gene match: 14. The DNA of the CDR3 is TGTGCCACCAAATGGGGACTAGCGGGAGCCCGGGTCAATGAGCAGTTCTTC. Its protein is CATKWGLAGARVNEQFF.

The V and J genes are TRBV7-9 and TRBJ2-2; D perhaps matches TRBD2 (6 bases). With 4 bases removed from V and 0 bases from J, the gap between germline ends came to 18 bases. Germline CDR1 reads SEHNR; CDR2 reads FQNEAQ (reference sequence). This CDR3 has 18 residues. This CDR3 is CASSSLKVADANTGELFF. CDR3 in DNA: TGTGCCAGCAGCTCCCTAAAGGTAGCGGACGCGAACACCGGGGAGCTGTTTTTT.

This clone has a handful of counts. This chain links TRBV5-4 with TRBJ2-3; no clear D. The CDR3 loop spans 13 amino acids. Trimming removed 1 base at V and 3 bases at J, with 6 bases between. Per the germline V gene, CDR1 is SGHNT and CDR2 is YYREEE (reference sequence). The CDR3 is CASSLIPTDTQYF. CDR3 nucleotide sequence: TGTGCCAGCAGCTTGATCCCGACAGATACGCAGTATTTT. The full variable domain, rest sourced from reference TRBV5-4 and TRBJ2-3, is ETGVTQSPTHLIKTRGQQVTLRCSSQSGHNTVSWYQQALGQGPQFIFQYYREEENGRGNFPPRFSGLQFPNYSSELNVNALELDDSALYLCASSLIPTDTQYFGPGTRLTVL.

J is TRBJ2-5 and V is TRBV9; no firm D call. V dropped 4 bases and J dropped 7 bases, with 11 bases sitting between them. Germline V CDR1 and CDR2: SGDLS, YYNGEE. The CDR3 sequence is 12 residues long. In DNA form, the CDR3 reads TGTGCCAGCAGCCGAGGCGCGCCGACCCAGTACTTC. This encodes CASSRGAPTQYF.

This chain joins TRBV25-1 and TRBJ2-7, with 9 nucleotides matching TRBD2. Germline V lookup: CDR1 MGHDK, CDR2 SYGVNS. V was pared by 4 bases and J by 0 bases, with 10 bases of the junction left unmatched. CDR3 length equals 17 residues. CDR3 sequence (DNA): TGTGCCAGCAGTGGTTCCTTAGCGGGAGTTAGCTCCTACGAGCAGTACTTC. Translated: CASSGSLAGVSSYEQYF.

This chain connects TRBV10-3 to TRBJ2-1, with 8 bases matching TRBD2. The CDR3 consists of 19 residues. The junction had 15 bases not matched to a gene; V was cut back by 0 bases and J by 5 bases. Germline lookup yields CDR1 ENHRY and CDR2 SYGVKD. CDR3 DNA: TGTGCCATCAGTGAGTCGATGGCCCTCGAAGCGGGAGAGGACAATGAGCAGTTCTTC. It specifies CAISESMALEAGEDNEQFF.

About this clone: A read error may account for a junction end that differs from germline. The V call is TRBV7-9, the J call TRBJ2-7; tentatively, D is TRBD1 (5 bases). The CDR3 consists of 15 residues. From germline, CDR1 is SEHNR and CDR2 FQNEAQ (reference sequence). CDR3 in DNA: TGTTCCAGCAGCTTAGTTACAGGCCCAACGAGTGAGCAGTACTTC. It codes for CSSSLVTGPTSEQYF.

J is TRBJ2-5 and V is TRBV5-6, with D possibly being TRBD2 (6 bases). The CDR3 consists of 13 residues. CDR1 SGHDT and CDR2 YYEEEE come from the germline V gene. The ends were cut back, 8 bases at V and 3 bases at J, with 14 bases in the middle. The CDR3 nucleotides read TGTGCCAGTTCCCCCGGGGGAGAAGAGACCCAGTACTTC. Its translation: CASSPGGEETQYF.

The chain combines TRBV6-1 with TRBJ2-7, with 9 bases matching TRBD1. The CDR3 spans 16 residues. V was pared by 1 base and J by 3 bases, with 7 bases of the junction left unmatched. From germline, CDR1 is MNHNS and CDR2 SASEGT. The CDR3 reads CASSEDSGTGNYEQYF. The CDR3 region has the DNA TGTGCCAGCAGTGAAGACTCCGGGACAGGGAACTACGAGCAGTACTTC.

V usage is TRBV13 and J usage is TRBJ2-4, with D tentatively TRBD1 (6 bases). This CDR3 is built from 17 residues. The germline V and J ends were trimmed by 4 bases and 0 bases, with 16 bases remaining between them. CDR1 and CDR2 from the germline V gene are PRHDT and FYEKMQ (reference sequence). The CDR3 spells CASSWAGAGVAKNIQYF. DNA for the CDR3: TGTGCCAGCAGCTGGGCTGGGGCAGGGGTAGCCAAAAACATTCAGTACTTC.